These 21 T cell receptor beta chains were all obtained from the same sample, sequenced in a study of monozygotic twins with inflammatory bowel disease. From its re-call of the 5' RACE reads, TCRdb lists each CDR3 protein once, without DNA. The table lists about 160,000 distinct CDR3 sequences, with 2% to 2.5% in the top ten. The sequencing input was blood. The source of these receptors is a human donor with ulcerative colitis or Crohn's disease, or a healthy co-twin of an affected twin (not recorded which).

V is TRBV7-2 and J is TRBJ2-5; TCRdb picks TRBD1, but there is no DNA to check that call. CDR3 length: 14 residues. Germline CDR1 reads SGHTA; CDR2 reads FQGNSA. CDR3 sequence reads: CASTIGQGQETQYF.

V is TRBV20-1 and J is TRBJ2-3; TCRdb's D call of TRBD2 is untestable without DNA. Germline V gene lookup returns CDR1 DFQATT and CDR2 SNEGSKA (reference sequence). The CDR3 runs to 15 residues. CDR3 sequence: CSAPRLAVGVDTQYF.

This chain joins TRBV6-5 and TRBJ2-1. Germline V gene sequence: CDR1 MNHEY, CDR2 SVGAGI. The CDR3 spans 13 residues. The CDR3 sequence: CASSYNGINEQFF.

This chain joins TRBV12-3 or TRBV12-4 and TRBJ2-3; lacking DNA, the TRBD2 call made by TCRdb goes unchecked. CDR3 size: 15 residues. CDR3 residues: CASSLVYPLGDTQYF.

This chain's CDR3 is CASSFRTSGSEQFF. The chain is built from TRBV5-1 and TRBJ2-1; no DNA is available, so the TRBD2 call from TCRdb remains unchecked. Germline V gene sequence: CDR1 SGHRS, CDR2 YFSETQ. The CDR3 covers 14 residues.

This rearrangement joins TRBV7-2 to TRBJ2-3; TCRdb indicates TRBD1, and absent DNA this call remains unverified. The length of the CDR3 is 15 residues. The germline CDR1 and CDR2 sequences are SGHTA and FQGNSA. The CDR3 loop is CASSRNQRGTDTQYF. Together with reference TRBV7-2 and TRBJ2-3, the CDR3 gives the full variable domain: GAGVSQSPSNKVTEKGKDVELRCDPISGHTALYWYRQSLGQGLEFLIYFQGNSAPDKSGLPSDRFSAERTGGSVSTLTIQRTQQEDSAVYLCASSRNQRGTDTQYFGPGTRLTVL.

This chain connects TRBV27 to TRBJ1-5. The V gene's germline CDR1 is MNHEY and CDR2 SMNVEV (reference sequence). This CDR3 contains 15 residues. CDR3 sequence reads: CASSKPARINQPQHF.

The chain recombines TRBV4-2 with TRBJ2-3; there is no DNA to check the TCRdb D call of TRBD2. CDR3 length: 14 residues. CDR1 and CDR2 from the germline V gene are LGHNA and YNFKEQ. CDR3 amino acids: CASSQAGITDTQYF.

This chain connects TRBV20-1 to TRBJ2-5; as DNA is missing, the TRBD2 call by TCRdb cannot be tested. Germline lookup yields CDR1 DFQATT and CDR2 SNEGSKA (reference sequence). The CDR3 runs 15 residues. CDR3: CSARDFAGGDETQYF.

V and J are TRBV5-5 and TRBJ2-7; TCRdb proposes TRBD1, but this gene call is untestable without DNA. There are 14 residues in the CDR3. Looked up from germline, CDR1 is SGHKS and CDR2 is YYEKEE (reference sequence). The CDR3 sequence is CASSPPPGYYEQYF.

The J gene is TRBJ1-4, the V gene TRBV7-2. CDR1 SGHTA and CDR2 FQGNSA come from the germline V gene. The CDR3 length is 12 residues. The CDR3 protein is CASSFLNEKLFF.

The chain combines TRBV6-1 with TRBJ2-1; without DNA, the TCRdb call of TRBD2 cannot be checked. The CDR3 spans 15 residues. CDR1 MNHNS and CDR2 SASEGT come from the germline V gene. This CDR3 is CASRRTREGGNEQFF.

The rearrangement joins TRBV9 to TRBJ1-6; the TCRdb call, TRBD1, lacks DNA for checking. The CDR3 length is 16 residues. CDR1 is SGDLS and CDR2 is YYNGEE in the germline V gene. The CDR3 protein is CASSQGPGQGESPLHF.

The CDR3 sequence: CASSKAGRSYEQYF. The V and J genes are TRBV7-2 and TRBJ2-7; TCRdb returns TRBD2, unconfirmable since there is no DNA. CDR3 length equals 14 residues. CDR1 SGHTA and CDR2 FQGNSA come from the germline V gene. Looking up the rest from reference TRBV7-2 and TRBJ2-7 gives the full variable domain: GAGVSQSPSNKVTEKGKDVELRCDPISGHTALYWYRQSLGQGLEFLIYFQGNSAPDKSGLPSDRFSAERTGGSVSTLTIQRTQQEDSAVYLCASSKAGRSYEQYFGPGTRLTVT.

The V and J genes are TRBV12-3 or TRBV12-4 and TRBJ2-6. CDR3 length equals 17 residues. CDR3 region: CASSLGTIFSGANVLTF.

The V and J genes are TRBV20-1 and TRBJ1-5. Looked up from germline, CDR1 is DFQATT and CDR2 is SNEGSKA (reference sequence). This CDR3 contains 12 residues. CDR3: CSVSDRNQPQHF.

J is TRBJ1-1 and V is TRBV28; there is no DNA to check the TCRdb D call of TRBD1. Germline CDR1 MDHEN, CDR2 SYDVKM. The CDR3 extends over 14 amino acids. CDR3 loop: CASSHPGHEAEAFF.

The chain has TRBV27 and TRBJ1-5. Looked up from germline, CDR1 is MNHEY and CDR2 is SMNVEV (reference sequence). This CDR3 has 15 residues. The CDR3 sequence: CASSQVITDDQPQHF.

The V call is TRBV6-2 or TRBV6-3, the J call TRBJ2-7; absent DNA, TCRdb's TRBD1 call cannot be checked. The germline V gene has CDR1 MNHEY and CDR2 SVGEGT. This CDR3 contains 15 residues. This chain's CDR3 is CASSRQGTEAYEQYF.

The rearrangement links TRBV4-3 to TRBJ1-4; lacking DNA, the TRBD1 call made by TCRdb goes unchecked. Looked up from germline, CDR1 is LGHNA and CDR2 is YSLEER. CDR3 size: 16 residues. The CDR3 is CASSQVGAGINEKLFF.

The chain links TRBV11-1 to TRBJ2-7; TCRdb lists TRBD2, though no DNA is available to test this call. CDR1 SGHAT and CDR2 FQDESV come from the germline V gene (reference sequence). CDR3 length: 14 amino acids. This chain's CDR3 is CASSHAGALYEQYF.